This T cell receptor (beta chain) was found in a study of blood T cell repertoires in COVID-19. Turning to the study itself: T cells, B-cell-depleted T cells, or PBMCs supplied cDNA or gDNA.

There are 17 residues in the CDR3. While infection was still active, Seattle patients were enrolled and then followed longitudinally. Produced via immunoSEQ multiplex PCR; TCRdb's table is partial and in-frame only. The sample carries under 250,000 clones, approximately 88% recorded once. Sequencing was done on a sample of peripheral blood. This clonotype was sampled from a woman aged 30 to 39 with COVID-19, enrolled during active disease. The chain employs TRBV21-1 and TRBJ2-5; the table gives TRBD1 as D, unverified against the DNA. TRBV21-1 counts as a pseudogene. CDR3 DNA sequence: TGTGCCAGCAGCTATGGGACAGGGGTCGTGTACCAAGAGACCCAGTACTTC. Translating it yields CASSYGTGVVYQETQYF.